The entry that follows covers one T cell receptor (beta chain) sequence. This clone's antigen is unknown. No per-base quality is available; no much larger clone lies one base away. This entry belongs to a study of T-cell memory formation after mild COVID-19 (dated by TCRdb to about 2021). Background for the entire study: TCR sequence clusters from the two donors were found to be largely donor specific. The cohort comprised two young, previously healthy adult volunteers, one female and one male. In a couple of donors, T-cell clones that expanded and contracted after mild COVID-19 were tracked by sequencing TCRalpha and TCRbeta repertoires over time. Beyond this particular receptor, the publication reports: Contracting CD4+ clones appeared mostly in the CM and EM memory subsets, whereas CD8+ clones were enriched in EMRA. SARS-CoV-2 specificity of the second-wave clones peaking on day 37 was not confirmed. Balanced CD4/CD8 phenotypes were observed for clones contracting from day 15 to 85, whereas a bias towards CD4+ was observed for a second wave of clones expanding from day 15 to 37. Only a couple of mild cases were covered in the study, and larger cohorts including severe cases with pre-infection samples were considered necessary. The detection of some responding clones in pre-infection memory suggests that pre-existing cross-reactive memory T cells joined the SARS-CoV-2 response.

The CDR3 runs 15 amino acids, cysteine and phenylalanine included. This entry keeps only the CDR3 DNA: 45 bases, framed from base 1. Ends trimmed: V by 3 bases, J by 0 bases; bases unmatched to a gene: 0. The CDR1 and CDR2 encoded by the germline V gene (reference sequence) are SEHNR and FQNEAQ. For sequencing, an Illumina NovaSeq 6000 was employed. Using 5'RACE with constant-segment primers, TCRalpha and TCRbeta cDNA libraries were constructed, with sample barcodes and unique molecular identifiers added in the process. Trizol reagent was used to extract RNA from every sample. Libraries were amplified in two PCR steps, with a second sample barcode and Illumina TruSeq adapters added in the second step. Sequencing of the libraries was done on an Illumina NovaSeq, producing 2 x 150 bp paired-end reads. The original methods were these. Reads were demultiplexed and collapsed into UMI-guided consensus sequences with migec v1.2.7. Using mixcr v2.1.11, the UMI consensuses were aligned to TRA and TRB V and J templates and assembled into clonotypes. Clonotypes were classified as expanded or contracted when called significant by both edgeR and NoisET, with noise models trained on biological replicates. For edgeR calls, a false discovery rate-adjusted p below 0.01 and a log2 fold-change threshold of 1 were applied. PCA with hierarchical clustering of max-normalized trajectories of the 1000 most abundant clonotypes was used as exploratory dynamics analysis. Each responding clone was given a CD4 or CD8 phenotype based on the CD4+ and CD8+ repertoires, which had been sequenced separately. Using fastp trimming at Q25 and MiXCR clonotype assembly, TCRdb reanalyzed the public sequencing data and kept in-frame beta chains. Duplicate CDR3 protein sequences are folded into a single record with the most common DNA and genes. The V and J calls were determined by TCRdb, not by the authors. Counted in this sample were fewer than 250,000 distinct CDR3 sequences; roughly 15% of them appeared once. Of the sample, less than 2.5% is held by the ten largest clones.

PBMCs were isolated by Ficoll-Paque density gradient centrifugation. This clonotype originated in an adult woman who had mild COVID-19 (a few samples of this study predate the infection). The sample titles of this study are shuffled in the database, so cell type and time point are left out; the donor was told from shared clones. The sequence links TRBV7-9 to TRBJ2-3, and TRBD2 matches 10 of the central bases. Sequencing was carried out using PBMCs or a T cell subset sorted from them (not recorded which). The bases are TGTGCCAGCAGCTTTAGCGGGGGGAGCACAGATACGCAGTATTTT. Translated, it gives CASSFSGGSTDTQYF. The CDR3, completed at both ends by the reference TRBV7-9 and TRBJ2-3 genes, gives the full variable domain DTGVSQNPRHKITKRGQNVTFRCDPISEHNRLYWYRQTLGQGPEFLTYFQNEAQLEKSRLLSDRFSAERPKGSFSTLEIQRTEQGDSAMYLCASSFSGGSTDTQYFGPGTRLTVL.